This T cell receptor beta chain was sequenced for a study of OX40 agonist ivuxolimab in advanced cancers. Sequenced by immunoSEQ multiplex PCR; TCRdb stores in-frame clones only, minus some. The sample has 90,000 to 130,000 clones; approximately 90% are singletons. Germline lookup yields CDR1 KGHSH and CDR2 LQKENI. CDR3 length: 15 amino acids. The trim removed 11 bases at V and 0 bases at J, leaving 12 bases unmatched. The gene calls are TRBV18 and TRBJ1-2, with 7 bases aligning to TRBD1. The sequencing here drew on CD4+ or CD8+ T cells sorted from blood, taken in a trial of the OX40 agonist ivuxolimab. This clonotype originated in an adult with an advanced solid tumor such as melanoma, head and neck, liver or kidney cancer. The DNA of the CDR3 is TGTGCCGCACGCCAAGGACAGGATTCTAACTATGGCTACACCTTC. As protein: CAARQGQDSNYGYTF.